A selection of T cell receptor beta chains follows, all from one sample in a study of blood T cell repertoires in COVID-19. The repertoire was sequenced with immunoSEQ multiplex PCR; TCRdb's copy has only in-frame clones and lacks some. The profile shows 200,000 to 250,000 clones, roughly 87% of them singletons. Source material: PBMCs or T cells enriched from blood (not recorded which). The receptors originated from a woman in her 30s with acute COVID-19. Each CDR3 is given with its conserved first and last residue. A D gene is named only where the DNA matches it firmly. Expanded clones are given a class, and other clones once, few, many or no size at all.

clone_size: once
v_call: TRBV29-1
j_call: TRBJ1-2
d_call: TRBD1
cdr3_nt: TGCAGCGTTCGACAGGGCGATGGCTACACCTTC
cdr3_aa: CSVRQGDGYTF

clone_size: NA
v_call: TRBV6-1
j_call: TRBJ2-5
d_call: TRBD1
cdr3_nt: TGTGCCAGCAGTGAATTGACAGGGGCTGGAGAGACCCAGTACTTC
cdr3_aa: CASSELTGAGETQYF

clone_size: NA
v_call: TRBV3-1/TRBV3-2
j_call: TRBJ2-7
d_call: TRBD2
cdr3_nt: TGTGCCAGCAGCCAAGGGGCTAGCGGGGGCTACGAGCAGTACTTC
cdr3_aa: CASSQGASGGYEQYF

clone_size: NA
v_call: TRBV4-3
j_call: TRBJ1-5
d_call: NA
cdr3_nt: TGCGCCAGCAGCCAAGGGACACATAGCAATCAGCCCCAGCATTTT
cdr3_aa: CASSQGTHSNQPQHF

clone_size: NA
v_call: TRBV7-9
j_call: TRBJ1-1
d_call: NA
cdr3_nt: TGTGCCAGCAGCTTAGGTGGGGGAGGGAGCACTGAAGCTTTCTTT
cdr3_aa: CASSLGGGGSTEAFF

clone_size: NA
v_call: TRBV7-9
j_call: TRBJ1-4
d_call: TRBD1
cdr3_nt: TGTGCCAGCAGCTACGACAGGGGGGTAAATGAAAAACTGTTTTTT
cdr3_aa: CASSYDRGVNEKLFF

clone_size: NA
v_call: TRBV30
j_call: TRBJ1-1
d_call: NA
cdr3_nt: TGTGCCTTCCGCTTGTTAGCAATGAACACTGAAGCTTTCTTT
cdr3_aa: CAFRLLAMNTEAFF

clone_size: NA
v_call: TRBV18
j_call: TRBJ2-1
d_call: NA
cdr3_nt: TGTGCCAGCTCACCACGAATTGACAGAAGCAATGAGCAGTTCTTC
cdr3_aa: CASSPRIDRSNEQFF

clone_size: NA
v_call: TRBV4-1
j_call: TRBJ1-3
d_call: NA
cdr3_nt: TGCGCCAGCAGCCAAGGTCGCGCCAGGAGGAGATCTGGAAACACCATATATTTT
cdr3_aa: CASSQGRARRRSGNTIYF

clone_size: once
v_call: TRBV6-5
j_call: TRBJ1-5
d_call: TRBD1
cdr3_nt: TGTGCCAGCAGTTACTCTGGGCAGGGGGATCAGCCCCAGCATTTT
cdr3_aa: CASSYSGQGDQPQHF

clone_size: NA
v_call: TRBV12-3/TRBV12-4
j_call: TRBJ1-1
d_call: NA
cdr3_nt: TGTGCCAGCAGCTCTAGTAACACTGAAGCTTTCTTT
cdr3_aa: CASSSSNTEAFF

clone_size: NA
v_call: TRBV10-3
j_call: TRBJ1-4
d_call: TRBD1
cdr3_nt: TGTGCCACCGCCCAGGGGGCTGGATGGGAAAAACTGTTTTTT
cdr3_aa: CATAQGAGWEKLFF

clone_size: NA
v_call: TRBV5-1
j_call: TRBJ1-2
d_call: NA
cdr3_nt: TGCGCCAGCAGCCCAATGGGAGGGGAGTACGGCTATGGCTACACCTTC
cdr3_aa: CASSPMGGEYGYGYTF

clone_size: NA
v_call: TRBV11-2
j_call: TRBJ1-2
d_call: TRBD1
cdr3_nt: TGTGCCAGCAGCTTCACAGGGACAGGGCGAGGCTACACCTTC
cdr3_aa: CASSFTGTGRGYTF

clone_size: NA
v_call: TRBV5-6
j_call: TRBJ2-7
d_call: TRBD1
cdr3_nt: TGTGCCAGCAGCTCCTCCCGGGACAGGGTAAAGGGATCCTACGAGCAGTACTTC
cdr3_aa: CASSSSRDRVKGSYEQYF

clone_size: once
v_call: TRBV19
j_call: TRBJ1-6
d_call: NA
cdr3_nt: TGTGCCAGTAGTCCACAATTATATAATTCACCCCTCCACTTT
cdr3_aa: CASSPQLYNSPLHF

clone_size: NA
v_call: TRBV11-3
j_call: TRBJ1-3
d_call: NA
cdr3_nt: TGTGCCAGCAGCTTACTAGGAGGAAACACCATATATTTT
cdr3_aa: CASSLLGGNTIYF

clone_size: once
v_call: TRBV12-5
j_call: TRBJ1-3
d_call: NA
cdr3_nt: TGTGCTAGTGGTTTGGCCGTTACGAGCTCTGGAAACACCATATATTTT
cdr3_aa: CASGLAVTSSGNTIYF

clone_size: NA
v_call: TRBV15
j_call: TRBJ2-5
d_call: NA
cdr3_nt: TGTGCCACCAGCATCAGATTAGGGGGTGGTGAGACCCAGTACTTC
cdr3_aa: CATSIRLGGGETQYF

clone_size: NA
v_call: TRBV27
j_call: TRBJ1-5
d_call: TRBD1
cdr3_nt: TGTGCCAGCAGGTACAGGGGACGAGGTCAGCCCCAGCATTTT
cdr3_aa: CASRYRGRGQPQHF

clone_size: NA
v_call: TRBV7-9
j_call: TRBJ2-7
d_call: TRBD1
cdr3_nt: TGTGCCAGCAGCTCCGGACAGGGCTACTCCTACGAGCAGTACTTC
cdr3_aa: CASSSGQGYSYEQYF

clone_size: NA
v_call: TRBV4-1
j_call: TRBJ1-5
d_call: TRBD1
cdr3_nt: TGCGCCAGCAGTGAAAGGAAGGGGGCTCTTAGCAATCAGCCCCAGCATTTT
cdr3_aa: CASSERKGALSNQPQHF

clone_size: NA
v_call: TRBV6-5
j_call: TRBJ1-1
d_call: TRBD1
cdr3_nt: TGTGCCAGCACCTCCTCCCGCTCAGGGGGCACTGAAGCTTTCTTT
cdr3_aa: CASTSSRSGGTEAFF

clone_size: NA
v_call: TRBV7-9
j_call: TRBJ1-3
d_call: NA
cdr3_nt: TGTGCCAGCAGCCCCAGTGGTGGAAACACCATATATTTT
cdr3_aa: CASSPSGGNTIYF

clone_size: NA
v_call: TRBV19
j_call: TRBJ1-1
d_call: NA
cdr3_nt: TGTGCCAGTAGTATCGAAGCTCGCATAATGAACACTGAAGCTTTCTTT
cdr3_aa: CASSIEARIMNTEAFF

clone_size: NA
v_call: TRBV6-5
j_call: TRBJ1-1
d_call: NA
cdr3_nt: TGTGCCAGCAGGACGGGACAGAACACTGAAGCTTTCTTT
cdr3_aa: CASRTGQNTEAFF

clone_size: NA
v_call: TRBV5-1
j_call: TRBJ2-7
d_call: TRBD1
cdr3_nt: TGCGCCAGCAGCGTCCGGGACAGGGTCAACGAGCAGTACTTC
cdr3_aa: CASSVRDRVNEQYF

clone_size: NA
v_call: TRBV7-2
j_call: TRBJ2-7
d_call: NA
cdr3_nt: TGTGCCAGCAGCTTACAGAGGAACGAGCAGTACTTC
cdr3_aa: CASSLQRNEQYF

clone_size: NA
v_call: TRBV19
j_call: TRBJ1-2
d_call: NA
cdr3_nt: TGTGCCAGTAGTCCCTGGGGCGGGGCTAACGATGGCTACACCTTC
cdr3_aa: CASSPWGGANDGYTF

clone_size: few
v_call: TRBV6-5
j_call: TRBJ1-1
d_call: TRBD1
cdr3_nt: TGTGCCAGCATATACACGATGGAGGGGGCCCTGAAAGCTTTCTTT
cdr3_aa: CASIYTMEGALKAFF

clone_size: NA
v_call: TRBV18
j_call: TRBJ1-5
d_call: TRBD1
cdr3_nt: TGTGCCAGCTCACCCGGGACAGGGTCCAATCAGCCCCAGCATTTT
cdr3_aa: CASSPGTGSNQPQHF

clone_size: NA
v_call: TRBV27
j_call: TRBJ2-1
d_call: TRBD2
cdr3_nt: TGTGCCAGCAGTCTCCTTGTTGGGACTAGCGGGGCCAATGAGCAGTTCTTC
cdr3_aa: CASSLLVGTSGANEQFF